This TCR beta chain was identified during a study of OX40 agonist ivuxolimab in advanced cancers. Describing the broader study: Ivuxolimab was a fully human IgG2 agonistic monoclonal antibody targeting the costimulatory receptor OX40 (CD134). Intravenous ivuxolimab was administered to patients every 2 weeks at six dose levels: 0.01, 0.1, 0.3, 1.5, 3 and 10 mg/kg. Of the roughly 51 dose-escalation patients, hepatocellular carcinoma was present in about 20, melanoma in approximately 15, renal cell carcinoma in 9 and head and neck cancer in 9. In the dose-escalation cohort, around four fifths of patients were male, and the mean age was roughly 60 years with a range of roughly 23 to 79. Patients were allowed to have had prior anti-PD-1, anti-PD-L1 or anti-CTLA-4 therapy, and roughly 40% of the dose-escalation patients had been treated with checkpoint inhibitors. Three dose-escalation patients achieved partial responses, one with hepatocellular carcinoma and two with cutaneous melanoma. The purpose of peripheral TCRbeta sequencing was to test whether ivuxolimab changed TCR sequence diversity and led to clonal T-cell expansion. The paper describes the monotherapy dose-escalation part (N of about 55 patients) of the phase I trial of ivuxolimab.

Genomic DNA was extracted from sorted cells for sequencing of the TCRbeta CDR3 region. The immunoSEQ Assay was used for sequencing of TCRbeta CDR3 regions. Drawn from immuneACCESS, this table holds only the in-frame rearrangements with V and J called that TCRdb kept. Clones are partly lost; checked studies trace under half to an unresolved V gene and leave the rest unexplained. The table for this sample lists 75,000 to 100,000 clones; around nine tenths of them were counted only once. The ten largest clones add up to around 0.33% of the sample. In the germline V gene, CDR1 corresponds to SGHTA and CDR2 to FQGTGA. The CDR3 numbers 16 residues from cysteine through phenylalanine. The sequence is cut down to CDR3 DNA, 48 bases in frame from base 1. Trimming leaves V shorter by 5 bases and J shorter by 4 bases, with the junction holding 13 bases beyond the gene matches. The trial excluded patients who had a history of autoimmune disease or who were on systemic immunosuppression. Peripheral blood for TCR sequencing was drawn from every dose cohort at baseline, at cycle 4 day 1 and at cycle 7 day 1. The samples were drawn from a first-in-human, open-label, multicenter phase I dose-escalation trial of ivuxolimab. Adults with locally advanced or metastatic melanoma, renal cell carcinoma, hepatocellular carcinoma or head and neck squamous cell carcinoma were enrolled in the trial. Before TCR sequencing, CD4+ T cells and CD8+ T cells from peripheral blood were sorted into separate populations.

For this clone: Its target antigen remains unknown. Per-base qualities were not stored, and no clone one base away is much larger.

Overall results and qualifications from the work: After ivuxolimab, expanded clones were on average more numerous among CD8+ T cells than among CD4+ T cells. Low levels of normalized T-cell clonal expansion were also shown by some nonresponding patients. The antigen specificity of the clonally expanded peripheral T cells was not determined. In partial responders in the 0.1-3.0 mg/kg groups, normalized peripheral clonal expansion was found to be among the lowest, especially among CD8+ T cells. At doses of 0.1 to 3.0 mg/kg, clonal expansion of both CD4+ and CD8+ T cells in blood was seen between baseline and week 6.

The specimen was CD4+ or CD8+ T cells sorted from blood, collected in a trial of the OX40 agonist ivuxolimab. This TCR derives from an adult with an advanced solid tumor such as melanoma, head and neck, liver or kidney cancer. This receptor chain uses TRBV7-3 and TRBJ1-2, with 7 junctional bases fitting TRBD1. The DNA reads TGTGCCAGCAGCCCGACGTCTGGACAGGTTGGCTATGGCTACACCTTC. Protein translation: CASSPTSGQVGYGYTF.